Listed below are T cell receptor beta chains from one sample, sequenced in a study of regulatory T cells in long-lasting Graves disease. Using its own MiXCR run on the multiplex PCR reads, TCRdb lists one record per CDR3 protein. The data show approximately 350,000 distinct CDR3 sequences, 12% seen once. The same data also went into a second study, on T cells in Graves' hyperthyroidism and ophthalmopathy.

The input for sequencing was peripheral blood mononuclear cells (PBMCs), taken at new diagnosis, from a patient treated with antithyroid drugs. These receptors came from a woman under 30 with Graves disease. CDR3s include the opening cysteine and the closing phenylalanine or tryptophan. The order of the fields is CDR3 length, V gene, CDR3 protein.

>17|TRBV4-2
CASSQDSPSGIYNEQFF
>13|TRBV4-3
CASSQTDGEGYTF
>14|TRBV13
CASSLGQMIYEQYF
>14|TRBV7-9
CASSTGHRNEKLFF
>12|TRBV20-1
CSARDGRNTIYF
>15|TRBV7-9
CASSLGPGARYGYTF
>17|TRBV20-1
CSAPTDSSFRYGNEQFF
>14|TRBV7-3
CASSQVGSAGEQFF
>14|TRBV20-1
CSARVAASTDTQYF
>14|TRBV29-1
CSVSGRLNTGELFF
>14|TRBV27
CASSFTDYYNEQFF
>14|TRBV20-1
CSAPGWDRLNEQFF
>18|TRBV20-1
CSARALAGGQSSYNEQFF
>15|TRBV30
CAWSAMGGPRETQYF
>18|TRBV7-8
CASSRNSGGDTMDDEQFF